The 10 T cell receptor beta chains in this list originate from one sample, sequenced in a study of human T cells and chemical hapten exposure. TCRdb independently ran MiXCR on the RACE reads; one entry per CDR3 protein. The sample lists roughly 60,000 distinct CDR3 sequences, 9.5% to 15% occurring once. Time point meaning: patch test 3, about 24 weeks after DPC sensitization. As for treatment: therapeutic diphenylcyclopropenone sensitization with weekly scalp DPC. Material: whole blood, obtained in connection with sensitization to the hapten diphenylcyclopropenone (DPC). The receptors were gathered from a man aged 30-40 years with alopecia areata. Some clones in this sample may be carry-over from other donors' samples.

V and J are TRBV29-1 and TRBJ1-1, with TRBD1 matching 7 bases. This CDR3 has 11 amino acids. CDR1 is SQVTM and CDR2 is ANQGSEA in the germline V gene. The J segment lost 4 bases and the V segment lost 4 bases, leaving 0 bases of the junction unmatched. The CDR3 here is CSVGQGTEAFF. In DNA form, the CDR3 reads TGCAGCGTTGGACAGGGCACTGAAGCTTTCTTT.

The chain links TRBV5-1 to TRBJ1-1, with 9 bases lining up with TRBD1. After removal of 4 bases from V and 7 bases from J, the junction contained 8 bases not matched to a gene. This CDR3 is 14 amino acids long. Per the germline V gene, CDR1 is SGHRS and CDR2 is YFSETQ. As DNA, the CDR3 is TGCGCCAGCAGCGCACAGGGGGCCAGTAGTGAAGCTTTCTTT. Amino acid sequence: CASSAQGASSEAFF. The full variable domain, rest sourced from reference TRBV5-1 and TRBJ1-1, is KAGVTQTPRYLIKTRGQQVTLSCSPISGHRSVSWYQQTPGQGLQFLFEYFSETQRNKGNFPGRFSGRQFSNSRSEMNVSTLELGDSALYLCASSAQGASSEAFFGQGTRLTVV.

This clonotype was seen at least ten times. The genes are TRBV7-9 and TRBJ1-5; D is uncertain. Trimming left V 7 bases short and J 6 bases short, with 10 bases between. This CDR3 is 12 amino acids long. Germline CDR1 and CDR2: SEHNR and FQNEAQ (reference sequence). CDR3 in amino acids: CASTTRGQPQHF. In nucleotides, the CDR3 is TGTGCCAGCACCACCCGGGGTCAGCCCCAGCATTTT.

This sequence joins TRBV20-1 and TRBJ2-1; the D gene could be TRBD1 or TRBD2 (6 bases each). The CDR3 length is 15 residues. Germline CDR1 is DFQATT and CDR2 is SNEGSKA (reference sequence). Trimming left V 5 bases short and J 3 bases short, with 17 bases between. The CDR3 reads CSAPGAGSGYNEQFF. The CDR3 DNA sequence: TGCAGTGCTCCGGGGGCAGGGTCCGGCTACAATGAGCAGTTCTTC.

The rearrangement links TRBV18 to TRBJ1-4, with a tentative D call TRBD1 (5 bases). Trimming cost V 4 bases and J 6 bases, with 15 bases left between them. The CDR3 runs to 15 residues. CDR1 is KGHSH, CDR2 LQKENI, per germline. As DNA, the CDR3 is TGTGCCAGCTCACGTCCCGGGACCGAGGATGAAAAACTGTTTTTT. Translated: CASSRPGTEDEKLFF.

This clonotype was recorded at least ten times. The CDR3 DNA is TGTGCCAGCAGTCCGATCTCCGGGACGGACAGCTCCTACGAGCAGTACTTC. Amino acids: CASSPISGTDSSYEQYF. The chain links TRBV27 to TRBJ2-7; the D gene is possibly TRBD1 (6 bases). Germline V gene sequence: CDR1 MNHEY, CDR2 SMNVEV (reference sequence). The CDR3 is 17 amino acids. Trimming left V 5 bases short and J 0 bases short, with 20 bases between.

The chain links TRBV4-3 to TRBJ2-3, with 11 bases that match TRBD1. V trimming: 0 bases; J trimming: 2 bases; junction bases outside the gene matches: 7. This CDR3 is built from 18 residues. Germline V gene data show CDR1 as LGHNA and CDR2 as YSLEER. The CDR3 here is CASSQDFRTGGFTDTQYF. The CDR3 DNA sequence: TGCGCCAGCAGCCAAGACTTTCGGACAGGGGGCTTCACAGATACGCAGTATTTT.

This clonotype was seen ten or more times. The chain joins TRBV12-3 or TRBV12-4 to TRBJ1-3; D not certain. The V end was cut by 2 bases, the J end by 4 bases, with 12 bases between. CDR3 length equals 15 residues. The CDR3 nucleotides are TGTGCCAGCAGTTTAATCCGCAATTTGGGAAACACCATATATTTT. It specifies CASSLIRNLGNTIYF.

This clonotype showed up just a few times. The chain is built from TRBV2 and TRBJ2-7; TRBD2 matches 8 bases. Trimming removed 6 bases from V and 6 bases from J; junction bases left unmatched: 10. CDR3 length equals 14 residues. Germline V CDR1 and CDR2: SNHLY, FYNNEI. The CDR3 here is CASRPDGGAREQYF. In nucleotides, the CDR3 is TGTGCCAGCAGGCCCGACGGGGGGGCCCGCGAGCAGTACTTC.

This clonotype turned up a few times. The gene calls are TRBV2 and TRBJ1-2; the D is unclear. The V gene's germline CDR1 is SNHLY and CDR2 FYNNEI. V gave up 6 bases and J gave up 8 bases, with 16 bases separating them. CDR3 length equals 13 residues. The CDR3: CASSAAQVQGYTF. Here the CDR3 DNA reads TGTGCCAGCAGCGCCGCTCAGGTCCAAGGCTACACCTTC.